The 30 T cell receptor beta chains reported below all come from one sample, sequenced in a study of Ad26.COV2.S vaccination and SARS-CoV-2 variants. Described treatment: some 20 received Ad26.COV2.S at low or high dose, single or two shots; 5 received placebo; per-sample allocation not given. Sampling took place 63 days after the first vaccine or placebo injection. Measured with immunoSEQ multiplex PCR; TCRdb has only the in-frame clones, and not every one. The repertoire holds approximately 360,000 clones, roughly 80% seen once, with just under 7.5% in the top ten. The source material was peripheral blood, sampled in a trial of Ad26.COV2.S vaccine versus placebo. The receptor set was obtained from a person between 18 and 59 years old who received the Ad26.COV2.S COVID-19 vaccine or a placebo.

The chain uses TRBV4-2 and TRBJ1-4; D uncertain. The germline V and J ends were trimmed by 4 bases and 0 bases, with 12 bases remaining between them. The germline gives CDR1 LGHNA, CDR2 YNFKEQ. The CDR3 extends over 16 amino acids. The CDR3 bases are TGTGCCAGCAGCCCCCGACACACCGCAACTAATGAAAAACTGTTTTTT. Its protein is CASSPRHTATNEKLFF.

The chain's CDR3 is CASSEKGINYEQYF. CDR3 nucleotide sequence: TGTGCCAGCAGTGAAAAGGGGATCAACTACGAGCAGTACTTC. The chain uses TRBV2 and TRBJ2-7, with D perhaps TRBD1 (5 bases). The germline CDR1 and CDR2 sequences are SNHLY and FYNNEI. V was trimmed by 2 bases and J by 3 bases, leaving 11 bases between them. The CDR3 extends over 14 amino acids.

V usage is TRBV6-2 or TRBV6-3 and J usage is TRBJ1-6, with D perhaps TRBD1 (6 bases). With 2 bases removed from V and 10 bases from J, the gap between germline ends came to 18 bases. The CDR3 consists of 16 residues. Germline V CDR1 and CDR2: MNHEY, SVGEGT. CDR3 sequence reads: CASSYPQPQGESPLHF. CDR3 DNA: TGTGCCAGCAGTTACCCTCAGCCACAGGGAGAATCACCCCTCCACTTT.

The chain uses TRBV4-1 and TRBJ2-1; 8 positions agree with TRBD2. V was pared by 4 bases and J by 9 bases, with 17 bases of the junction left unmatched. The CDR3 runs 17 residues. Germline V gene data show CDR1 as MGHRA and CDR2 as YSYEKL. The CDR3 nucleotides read TGCGCCAGCAGCCCTTACGGTAGGAGCGGGAGATTCGGTGAGCAGTTCTTC. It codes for CASSPYGRSGRFGEQFF.

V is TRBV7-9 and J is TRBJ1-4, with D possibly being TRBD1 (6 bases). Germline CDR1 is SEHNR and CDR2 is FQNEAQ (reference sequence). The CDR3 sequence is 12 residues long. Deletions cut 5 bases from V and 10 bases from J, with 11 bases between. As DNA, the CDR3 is TGTGCCAGCAGCGCCACACAGGGAAAACTGTTTTTT. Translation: CASSATQGKLFF.

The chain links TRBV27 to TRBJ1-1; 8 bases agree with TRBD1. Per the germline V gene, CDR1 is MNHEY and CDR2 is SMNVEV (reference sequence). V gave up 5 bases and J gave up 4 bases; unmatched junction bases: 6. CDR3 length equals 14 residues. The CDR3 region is CASSPTGGITEAFF. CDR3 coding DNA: TGTGCCAGCAGTCCCACAGGGGGAATCACTGAAGCTTTCTTT.

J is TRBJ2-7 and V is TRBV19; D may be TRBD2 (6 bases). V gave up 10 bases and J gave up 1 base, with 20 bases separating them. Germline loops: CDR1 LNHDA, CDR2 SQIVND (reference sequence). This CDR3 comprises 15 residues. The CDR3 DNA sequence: TGTGCCACTAATTCCGCGGGGACTGGTTCCTACGAGCAGTACTTC. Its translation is CATNSAGTGSYEQYF.

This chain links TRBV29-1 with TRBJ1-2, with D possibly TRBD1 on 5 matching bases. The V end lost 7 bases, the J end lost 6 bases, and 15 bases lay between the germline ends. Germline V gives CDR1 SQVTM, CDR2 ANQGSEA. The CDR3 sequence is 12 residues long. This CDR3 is CSGVTEGNGYTF. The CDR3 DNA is TGCAGCGGCGTGACAGAGGGTAATGGCTACACCTTC.

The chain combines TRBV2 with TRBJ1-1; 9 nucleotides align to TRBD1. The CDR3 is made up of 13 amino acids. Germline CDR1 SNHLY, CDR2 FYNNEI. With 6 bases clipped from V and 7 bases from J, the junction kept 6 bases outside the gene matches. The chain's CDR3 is CASRTGTGSEAFF. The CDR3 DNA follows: TGTGCCAGCAGGACGGGGACAGGGAGTGAAGCTTTCTTT.

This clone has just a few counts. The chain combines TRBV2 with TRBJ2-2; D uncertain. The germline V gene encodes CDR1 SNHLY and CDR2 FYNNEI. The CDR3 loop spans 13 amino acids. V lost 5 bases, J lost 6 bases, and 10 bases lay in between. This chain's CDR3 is CASSSQLAGELFF. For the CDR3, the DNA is TGTGCCAGCAGTAGCCAGTTAGCCGGGGAGCTGTTTTTT.

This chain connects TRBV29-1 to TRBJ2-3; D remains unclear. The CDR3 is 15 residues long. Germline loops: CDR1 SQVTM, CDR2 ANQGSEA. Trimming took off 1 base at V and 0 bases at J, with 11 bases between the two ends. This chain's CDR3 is CSVEGGSSSTDTQYF. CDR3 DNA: TGCAGCGTTGAAGGTGGTAGCAGTAGCACAGATACGCAGTATTTT.

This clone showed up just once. Here the CDR3 reads CASIDGVGSGANVLTF. CDR3 DNA sequence: TGTGCCAGCATTGATGGCGTAGGCTCTGGGGCCAACGTCCTGACTTTC. The chain uses TRBV6-1 and TRBJ2-6, with D hard to call. CDR3 length: 16 residues. CDR1 and CDR2 from the germline V gene are MNHNS and SASEGT. Trimming took 7 bases from V and 0 from J, leaving 13 bases between them.

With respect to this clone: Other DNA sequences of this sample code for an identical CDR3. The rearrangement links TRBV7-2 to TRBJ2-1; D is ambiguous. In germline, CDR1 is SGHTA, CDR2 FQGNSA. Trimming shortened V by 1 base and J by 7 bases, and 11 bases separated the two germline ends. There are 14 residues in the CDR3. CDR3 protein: CASSLGRLGNEQFF. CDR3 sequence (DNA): TGTGCCAGCAGCTTAGGTCGGTTGGGGAATGAGCAGTTCTTC.

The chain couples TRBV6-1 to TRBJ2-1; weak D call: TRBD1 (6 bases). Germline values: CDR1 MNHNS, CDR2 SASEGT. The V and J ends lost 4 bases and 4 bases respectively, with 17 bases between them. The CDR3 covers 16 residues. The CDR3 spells CASSAQGTRLYNEQFF. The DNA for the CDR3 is TGTGCCAGCAGTGCGCAGGGGACACGATTATACAATGAGCAGTTCTTC.

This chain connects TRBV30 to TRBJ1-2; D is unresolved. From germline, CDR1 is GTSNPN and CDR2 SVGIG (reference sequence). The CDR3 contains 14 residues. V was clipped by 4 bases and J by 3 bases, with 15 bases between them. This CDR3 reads CAWIRPLEDYGYTF. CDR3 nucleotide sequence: TGTGCCTGGATAAGGCCTTTAGAGGACTATGGCTACACCTTC.

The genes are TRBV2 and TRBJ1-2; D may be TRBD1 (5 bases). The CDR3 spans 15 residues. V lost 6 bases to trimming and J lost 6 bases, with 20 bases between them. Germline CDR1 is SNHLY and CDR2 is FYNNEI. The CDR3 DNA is TGTGCCAGCAGCGCCGAGCGTATCGACAGCGATGGCTACACCTTC. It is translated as CASSAERIDSDGYTF.

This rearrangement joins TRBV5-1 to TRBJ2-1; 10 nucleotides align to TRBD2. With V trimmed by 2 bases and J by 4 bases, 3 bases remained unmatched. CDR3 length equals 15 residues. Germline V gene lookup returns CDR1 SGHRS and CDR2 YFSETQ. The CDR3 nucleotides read TGCGCCAGCAGCTTAGGACTAGCGGAATACAATGAGCAGTTCTTC. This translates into CASSLGLAEYNEQFF.

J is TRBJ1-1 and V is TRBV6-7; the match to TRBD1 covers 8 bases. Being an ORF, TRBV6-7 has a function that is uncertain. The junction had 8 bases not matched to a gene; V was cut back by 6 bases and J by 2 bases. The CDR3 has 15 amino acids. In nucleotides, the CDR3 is TGTGCCAGCAGAGTAGACAGGGGCATTAACACTGAAGCTTTCTTT. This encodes CASRVDRGINTEAFF.

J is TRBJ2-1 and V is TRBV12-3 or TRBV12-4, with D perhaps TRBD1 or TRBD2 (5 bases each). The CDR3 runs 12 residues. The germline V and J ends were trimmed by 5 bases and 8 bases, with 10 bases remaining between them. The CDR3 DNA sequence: TGTGCCAGCAGTCGGGACGTAGATGAGCAGTTCTTC. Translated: CASSRDVDEQFF.

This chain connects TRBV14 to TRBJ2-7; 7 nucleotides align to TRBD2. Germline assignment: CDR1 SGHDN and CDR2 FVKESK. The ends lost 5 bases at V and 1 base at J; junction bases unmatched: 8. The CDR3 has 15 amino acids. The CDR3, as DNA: TGTGCCAGCAGCGAGGGGCTAGCGGTTTCCTACGAGCAGTACTTC. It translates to CASSEGLAVSYEQYF. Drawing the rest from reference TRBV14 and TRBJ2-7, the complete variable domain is EAGVTQFPSHSVIEKGQTVTLRCDPISGHDNLYWYRRVMGKEIKFLLHFVKESKQDESGMPNNRFLAERTGGTYSTLKVQPAELEDSGVYFCASSEGLAVSYEQYFGPGTRLTVT.

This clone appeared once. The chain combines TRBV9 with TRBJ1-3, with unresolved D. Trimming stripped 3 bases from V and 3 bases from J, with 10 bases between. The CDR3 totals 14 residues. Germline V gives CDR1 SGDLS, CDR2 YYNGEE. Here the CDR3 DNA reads TGTGCCAGCAGCGCCTCACGCGGTGGAAACACCATATATTTT. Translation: CASSASRGGNTIYF.

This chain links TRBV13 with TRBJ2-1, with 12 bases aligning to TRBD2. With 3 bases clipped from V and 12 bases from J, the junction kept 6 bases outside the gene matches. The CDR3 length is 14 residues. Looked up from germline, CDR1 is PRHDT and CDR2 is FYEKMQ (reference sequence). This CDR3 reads CASSFLAGGPAQFF. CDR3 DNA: TGTGCCAGCAGCTTCCTAGCGGGGGGGCCGGCGCAGTTCTTC.

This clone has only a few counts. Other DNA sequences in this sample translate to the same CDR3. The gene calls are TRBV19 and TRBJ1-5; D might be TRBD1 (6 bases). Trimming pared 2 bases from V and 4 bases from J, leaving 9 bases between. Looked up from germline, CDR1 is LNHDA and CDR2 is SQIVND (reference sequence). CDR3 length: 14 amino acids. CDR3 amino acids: CASSITQGNQPQHF. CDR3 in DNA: TGTGCCAGTAGTATAACGCAGGGGAATCAGCCCCAGCATTTT.

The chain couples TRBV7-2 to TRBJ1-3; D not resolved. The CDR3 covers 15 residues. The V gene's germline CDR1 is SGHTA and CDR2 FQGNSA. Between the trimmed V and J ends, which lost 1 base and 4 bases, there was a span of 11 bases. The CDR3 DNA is TGTGCCAGCAGCTTAGGTCCAGCGAGGGGAAACACCATATATTTT. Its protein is CASSLGPARGNTIYF.

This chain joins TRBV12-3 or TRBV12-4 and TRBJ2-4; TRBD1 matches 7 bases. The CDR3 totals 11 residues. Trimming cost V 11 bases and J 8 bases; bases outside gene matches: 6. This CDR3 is CASTQGHIQYF. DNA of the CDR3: TGTGCCTCCACACAGGGGCACATTCAGTACTTC.

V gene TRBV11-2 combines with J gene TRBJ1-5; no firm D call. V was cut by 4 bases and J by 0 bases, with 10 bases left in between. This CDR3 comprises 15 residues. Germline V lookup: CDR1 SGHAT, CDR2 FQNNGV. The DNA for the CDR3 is TGTGCCAGCAGCTGGTACACGATTAGCAATCAGCCCCAGCATTTT. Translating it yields CASSWYTISNQPQHF.

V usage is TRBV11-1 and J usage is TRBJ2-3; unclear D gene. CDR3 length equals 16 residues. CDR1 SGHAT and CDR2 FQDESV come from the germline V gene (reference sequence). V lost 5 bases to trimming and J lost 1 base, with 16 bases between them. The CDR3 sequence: CASSPDQNYRTDTQYF. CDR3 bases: TGTGCCAGCAGCCCTGACCAAAACTACCGCACAGATACGCAGTATTTT. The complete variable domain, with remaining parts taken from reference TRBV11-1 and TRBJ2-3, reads EAEVAQSPRYKITEKSQAVAFWCDPISGHATLYWYRQILGQGPELLVQFQDESVVDDSQLPKDRFSAERLKGVDSTLKIQPAELGDSAMYLCASSPDQNYRTDTQYFGPGTRLTVL.

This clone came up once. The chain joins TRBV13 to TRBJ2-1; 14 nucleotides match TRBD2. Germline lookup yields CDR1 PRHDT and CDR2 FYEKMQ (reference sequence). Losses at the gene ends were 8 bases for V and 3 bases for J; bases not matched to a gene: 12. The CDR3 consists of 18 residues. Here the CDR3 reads CASAGLAGAGDLYNEQFF. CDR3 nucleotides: TGTGCCAGCGCGGGACTAGCGGGAGCTGGGGACCTCTACAATGAGCAGTTCTTC.

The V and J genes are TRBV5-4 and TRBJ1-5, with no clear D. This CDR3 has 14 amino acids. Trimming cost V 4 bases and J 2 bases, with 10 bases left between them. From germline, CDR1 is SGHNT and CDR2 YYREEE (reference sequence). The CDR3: CASSHAGGNQPQHF. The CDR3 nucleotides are TGTGCCAGCAGCCACGCCGGGGGCAATCAGCCCCAGCATTTT.

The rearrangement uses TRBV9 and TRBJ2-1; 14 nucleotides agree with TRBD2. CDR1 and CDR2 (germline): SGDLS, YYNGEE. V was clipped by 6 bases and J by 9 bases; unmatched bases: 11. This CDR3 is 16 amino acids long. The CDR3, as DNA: TGTGCCAGCACCCCCAGGGGACTAGCGGGAGTAGGTGAGCAGTTCTTC. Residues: CASTPRGLAGVGEQFF.